One sample yielded the 18 T cell receptor beta chains listed below, sequenced in a study of T cell responses to AZD1222 COVID-19 vaccine. Clones were sequenced by immunoSEQ multiplex PCR, and TCRdb holds only the in-frame ones, with some missing. The table has some 120,000 clones, approximately 88% seen once. The sample consisted of peripheral blood, taken on day 0 of MenACWY control vaccination. These receptors originate from an adult in good health.

The chain links TRBV9 to TRBJ1-5, with 8 bases matching TRBD1. This CDR3 has 14 residues. Germline V CDR1 and CDR2: SGDLS, YYNGEE. V dropped 3 bases and J dropped 6; count of bases not matched to a gene: 5. The CDR3 DNA reads TGTGCCAGCAGCGCCGGACAGGGCCGTCAGCCCCAGCATTTT. This translates into CASSAGQGRQPQHF.

The genes are TRBV6-5 and TRBJ2-1; D might be TRBD1 or TRBD2, each matching 6 bases. CDR3 size: 12 residues. From germline, CDR1 is MNHEY and CDR2 SVGAGI. Trimming shortened V by 10 bases and J by 10 bases, and 17 bases separated the two germline ends. The CDR3, as DNA: TGTGCCACCGGAGGGGGGTTAAAGGAGCAGTTCTTC. It specifies CATGGGLKEQFF.

The chain couples TRBV29-1 to TRBJ2-7; D is possibly TRBD1 or TRBD2 (5 bases each). The CDR3 is 13 residues long. Germline lookup yields CDR1 SQVTM and CDR2 ANQGSEA. Trimming cost V 6 bases and J 3 bases, with 15 bases left between them. CDR3 DNA sequence: TGCAGCGTAGTCAGGGTAGGGAGCTACGAGCAGTACTTC. This encodes CSVVRVGSYEQYF.

V and J are TRBV10-3 and TRBJ2-7, with no clear D. In germline, CDR1 is ENHRY, CDR2 SYGVKD. Trimming stripped 2 bases from V and 2 bases from J, with 4 bases between. The CDR3 has 12 residues. DNA of the CDR3: TGTGCCATCAGTGAGAAGGCCTACGAGCAGTACTTC. Amino acids: CAISEKAYEQYF.

This clone has more than one count but fewer than ten. This chain links TRBV2 with TRBJ2-1, with 7 bases lining up with TRBD2. The CDR3 covers 15 residues. Looked up from germline, CDR1 is SNHLY and CDR2 is FYNNEI. V lost 6 bases and J lost 2; bases outside the gene matches: 7. The CDR3 DNA reads as TGTGCCAGCAGGGAACGGGGAGGGGCCTACAATGAGCAGTTCTTC. Its protein product is CASRERGGAYNEQFF.

This rearrangement joins TRBV5-4 to TRBJ2-7, with a weak D call TRBD1 (5 bases). Germline V lookup: CDR1 SGHNT, CDR2 YYREEE (reference sequence). The CDR3 totals 15 residues. Trimming stripped 4 bases from V and 1 base from J, with 15 bases between. The CDR3 DNA is TGTGCCAGCAGCCTAGGGGCAGTAAAATCCTACGAGCAGTACTTC. This encodes CASSLGAVKSYEQYF. Based on the CDR3 plus reference TRBV5-4 and TRBJ2-7, the full variable domain is ETGVTQSPTHLIKTRGQQVTLRCSSQSGHNTVSWYQQALGQGPQFIFQYYREEENGRGNFPPRFSGLQFPNYSSELNVNALELDDSALYLCASSLGAVKSYEQYFGPGTRLTVT.

V usage is TRBV4-1 and J usage is TRBJ1-6; D gene unclear. The CDR3 contains 16 residues. The ends were cut back, 4 bases at V and 0 bases at J, with 10 bases in the middle. Germline loops: CDR1 MGHRA, CDR2 YSYEKL. DNA for the CDR3: TGCGCCAGCAGCCTTTCACAGAACTCCTATAATTCACCCCTCCACTTT. Translating it yields CASSLSQNSYNSPLHF.

This clone has just one count. J is TRBJ1-1 and V is TRBV28; D possibly corresponds to TRBD1 (6 bases). From germline, CDR1 is MDHEN and CDR2 SYDVKM. This CDR3 is built from 11 residues. V was trimmed by 6 bases and J by 10 bases, leaving 12 bases between them. The CDR3 region is CASRTGHGAFF. The DNA for the CDR3 is TGTGCCAGCAGGACAGGCCACGGAGCTTTCTTT.

The V call is TRBV28, the J call TRBJ2-1, with D hard to call. CDR3 length equals 15 residues. Trimming took off 5 bases at V and 5 bases at J, with 16 bases between the two ends. Germline V lookup: CDR1 MDHEN, CDR2 SYDVKM. CDR3 bases: TGTGCCAGCAGTGCCCGGGCCATCTCAAACAATGAGCAGTTCTTC. Its protein is CASSARAISNNEQFF. The complete variable domain, with remaining parts taken from reference TRBV28 and TRBJ2-1, reads DVKVTQSSRYLVKRTGEKVFLECVQDMDHENMFWYRQDPGLGLRLIYFSYDVKMKEKGDIPEGYSVSREKKERFSLILESASTNQTSMYLCASSARAISNNEQFFGPGTRLTVL.

V and J are TRBV13 and TRBJ2-7; 8 bases map to TRBD2. CDR3 length: 13 amino acids. Germline values: CDR1 PRHDT, CDR2 FYEKMQ (reference sequence). After removal of 3 bases from V and 5 bases from J, the junction contained 3 bases not matched to a gene. This CDR3 is CASSFGGEHEQYF. For the CDR3, the DNA is TGTGCCAGCAGCTTCGGGGGGGAACACGAGCAGTACTTC.

The rearrangement uses TRBV19 and TRBJ2-1; TRBD2 agrees at 14 bases. The germline CDR1 and CDR2 sequences are LNHDA and SQIVND (reference sequence). This CDR3 has 20 amino acids. V gave up 0 bases and J gave up 6 bases; unmatched junction bases: 13. CDR3 nucleotide sequence: TGTGCCAGTAGTATAGAACCCTCGCGACTAGCGGGAGGGCCTTCCAATGAGCAGTTCTTC. Translation gives CASSIEPSRLAGGPSNEQFF.

The genes are TRBV20-1 and TRBJ2-3; D assignment may be TRBD1 or TRBD2 (5 bases each). Trimming shortened V by 4 bases and J by 6 bases, and 8 bases separated the two germline ends. The length of the CDR3 is 11 residues. CDR1 is DFQATT and CDR2 is SNEGSKA in the germline V gene (reference sequence). The CDR3 nucleotides are TGCAGTGCTATTTGGGGGGATACGCAGTATTTT. The encoded protein is CSAIWGDTQYF.

J is TRBJ1-2 and V is TRBV4-2, with TRBD1 identical over 7 bases. The CDR3 totals 16 residues. Germline assignment: CDR1 LGHNA and CDR2 YNFKEQ. With 2 bases clipped from V and 5 bases from J, the junction kept 11 bases outside the gene matches. CDR3 bases: TGTGCCAGCAGCCAACCTTACGACAGGGACCCTTATGGCTACACCTTC. Protein: CASSQPYDRDPYGYTF.

The chain couples TRBV5-1 to TRBJ2-5; 8 bases match TRBD2. V shed 3 bases, J shed 4 bases, and the junction held 14 bases outside the gene matches. The CDR3 covers 17 residues. The germline V gene encodes CDR1 SGHRS and CDR2 YFSETQ. Written as DNA, the CDR3 is TGCGCCAGCAGCTCGACTTTAAGCGGGAGACTAGGAGAGACCCAGTACTTC. Translating gives CASSSTLSGRLGETQYF.

The genes are TRBV28 and TRBJ1-2; D gene ambiguous. Germline loops: CDR1 MDHEN, CDR2 SYDVKM. Trimming removed 5 bases at V and 8 bases at J, with 12 bases between. The CDR3 runs to 12 residues. The CDR3 bases are TGTGCCAGCAGTCCACCGATAGTGGGCTACACCTTC. As protein: CASSPPIVGYTF.

The rearrangement joins TRBV11-1 to TRBJ1-2, with D perhaps TRBD1 (6 bases). V dropped 5 bases and J dropped 8 bases, with 21 bases sitting between them. The CDR3 runs 15 residues. The germline V gene encodes CDR1 SGHAT and CDR2 FQDESV (reference sequence). CDR3 amino acids: CASSPDRQGREGYTF. As DNA, the CDR3 is TGTGCCAGCAGCCCAGACCGCCAGGGGAGAGAGGGCTACACCTTC.

About this clone itself: Germline is not matched at one junction end, which may reflect a read error. The chain is built from TRBV27 and TRBJ2-6; D is uncertain. This CDR3 is built from 16 residues. Per germline, CDR1 MNHEY and CDR2 SMNVEV (reference sequence). CDR3: CASSPSRVAGANVLTF. The CDR3 nucleotides read TGTGCCAGCAGTCCCTCACGCGTTGCTGGAGCCAACGTCCTGACTTTC.

This clone appeared a single time. The chain couples TRBV7-6 to TRBJ2-7; tentative D call: TRBD2 (6 bases). The CDR3 has 14 amino acids. CDR1 and CDR2 (germline): SGHVS, FNYEAQ. V dropped 7 bases and J dropped 3 bases, with 16 bases sitting between them. CDR3 nucleotides: TGTGCCAGCACCCAGGGAGGTTACTACTACGAGCAGTACTTC. Translation gives CASTQGGYYYEQYF.